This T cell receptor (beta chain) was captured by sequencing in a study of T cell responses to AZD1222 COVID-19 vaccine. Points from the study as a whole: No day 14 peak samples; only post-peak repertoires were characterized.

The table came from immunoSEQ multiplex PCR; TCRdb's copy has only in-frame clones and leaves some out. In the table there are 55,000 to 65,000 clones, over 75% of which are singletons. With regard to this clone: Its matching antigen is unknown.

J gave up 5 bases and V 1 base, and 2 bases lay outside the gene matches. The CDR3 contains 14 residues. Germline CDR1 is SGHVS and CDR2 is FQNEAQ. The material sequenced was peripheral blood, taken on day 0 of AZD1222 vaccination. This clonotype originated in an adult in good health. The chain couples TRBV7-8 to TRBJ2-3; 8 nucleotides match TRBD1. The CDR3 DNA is TGTGCCAGCAGCTTAGACAGGGGGAGAGATACGCAGTATTTT. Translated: CASSLDRGRDTQYF.